This TCR beta chain was captured by sequencing in a study of shared clonotypes between healthy human individuals. General study points: Limitation of the genetic and exposure-history diversity represented came from the few donors.

Profiling relied on immunoSEQ multiplex PCR, and the TCRdb table lists in-frame clones only, not all of them. The profile shows 2 million to 2.5 million clones, about 95% of them singletons. Worth noting for this clone: Its antigen is unknown.

As defined, naive CD8 cells were CD45RO-negative and positively selected for CCR7, with terminally differentiated effector memory CD45RA+ cells excluded. Material: naive CD8+ T cells sorted from blood. This TCR was sampled from a man aged 18 to 30 in good health.

CDR3 sequence reads: CASSVGQGDFAELFF. CDR3 nucleotide sequence: TGTGCCAGCAGCGTAGGGCAGGGAGATTTTGCGGAGCTGTTTTTT. V gene TRBV9 combines with J gene TRBJ2-2, with D perhaps matching TRBD1 or TRBD2 (5 bases each). The CDR3 is 15 residues long. Trimming took 0 bases from V and 10 from J, leaving 16 bases between them. Germline V CDR1 and CDR2: SGDLS, YYNGEE.